Listed below are T cell receptor beta chains from one sample, sequenced in a study of blood T cell repertoires in COVID-19. TCRdb's copy holds only in-frame clones and misses some; the assay was immunoSEQ multiplex PCR. The table shows about 48,000 clones, with over 65% occurring only once. Sequenced material: peripheral blood. Receptor source: an older woman with acute or convalescent COVID-19. Each CDR3 is given with its conserved first and last residue. The D gene is left open where the match is weak. Size is omitted from some rows. Given values are once, few, many or a class for expanded clones.

v_call	d_call	j_call	clone_size	cdr3_aa	cdr3_nt
TRBV11-2	NA	TRBJ2-5	NA	CASSLDRGAQYF	TGTGCCAGCAGCTTAGATCGAGGTGCCCAGTACTTC
TRBV7-9	NA	TRBJ2-7	NA	CASSLTDSVHEQYF	TGTGCCAGCAGCTTAACCGACAGCGTCCACGAGCAGTACTTC
TRBV5-1	NA	TRBJ2-2	few	CASSPERTGELFF	TGCGCCAGCAGCCCGGAGAGGACCGGGGAGCTGTTTTTT
TRBV2	TRBD1	TRBJ1-1	NA	CASSEFRTGVTEAFF	TGTGCCAGCAGTGAATTCCGGACAGGGGTAACTGAAGCTTTCTTT
TRBV6-2/TRBV6-3	NA	TRBJ1-2	once	CASSYGEGRYTF	TGTGCCAGCAGTTACGGGGAGGGGCGCTACACCTTC
TRBV12-3/TRBV12-4	NA	TRBJ1-1	NA	CASSLRSTEAFF	TGTGCCAGCAGTTTAAGGAGTACTGAAGCTTTCTTT
TRBV9	NA	TRBJ1-6	NA	CASSEHRDTFFNSPLHF	TGTGCCAGCAGCGAACACAGAGATACCTTCTTTAATTCACCCCTCCACTTT
TRBV5-6	NA	TRBJ1-2	once	CASSLGSDIPFF	TGTGCCAGCAGCTTGGGTTCGGACATTCCCTTCTTC
TRBV9	NA	TRBJ2-3	NA	CASSGGGGFSTDTQYF	TGTGCCAGCAGCGGGGGAGGTGGGTTTAGCACAGATACGCAGTATTTT
TRBV19	TRBD2	TRBJ2-3	NA	CASSIVVGGSTDTQYF	TGTGCCAGTAGTATAGTCGTGGGGGGGAGCACAGATACGCAGTATTTT
TRBV6-6	NA	TRBJ2-7	NA	CASGSSYEQYF	TGTGCCAGCGGCAGCTCCTACGAGCAGTACTTC
TRBV12-3/TRBV12-4	TRBD2	TRBJ2-1	NA	CASTWGGNEQFF	TGTGCCAGCACTTGGGGAGGGAATGAGCAGTTCTTC
TRBV27	TRBD2	TRBJ2-2	NA	CATRTSGVPNTGELFF	TGTGCCACCAGGACTAGCGGAGTACCGAACACCGGGGAGCTGTTTTTT
TRBV19	NA	TRBJ2-5	NA	CASSLEGQYQETQYF	TGTGCCAGTAGTTTGGAGGGGCAGTACCAAGAGACCCAGTACTTC
TRBV12-5	NA	TRBJ2-2	NA	CASNAGLAAGELFF	TGTGCTAGTAATGCGGGGCTAGCTGCCGGGGAGCTGTTTTTT
TRBV9	NA	TRBJ2-6	NA	CASSVELLGEAGANVLTF	TGTGCCAGCAGCGTAGAACTGTTGGGAGAGGCTGGGGCCAACGTCCTGACTTTC
TRBV11-1	NA	TRBJ1-1	NA	CASTVLDKNTEAFF	TGTGCCAGCACAGTATTGGACAAGAACACTGAAGCTTTCTTT
TRBV3-1/TRBV3-2	TRBD2	TRBJ2-7	NA	CASSPLGTSGGYEQYF	TGTGCCAGCAGCCCCCTTGGGACTAGCGGGGGGTACGAGCAGTACTTC
TRBV4-2	TRBD1	TRBJ1-5	NA	CASSQDPRQGLNQPQHF	TGTGCCAGCAGCCAAGATCCCAGACAGGGCCTCAATCAGCCCCAGCATTTT
TRBV5-1	NA	TRBJ2-3	NA	CASRPTWITDTQYF	TGCGCCAGCAGGCCGACTTGGATCACAGATACGCAGTATTTT
TRBV7-9	NA	TRBJ2-7	NA	CASSPSRIEQYF	TGTGCCAGCAGCCCCTCCCGTATCGAGCAGTACTTC
TRBV6-5	NA	TRBJ1-4	NA	CASSPRGGRDEKLFF	TGTGCCAGCAGCCCACGGGGAGGGAGGGATGAAAAACTGTTTTTT
TRBV2	TRBD2	TRBJ2-1	NA	CASSGGLAGNEQFF	TGTGCCAGCAGTGGGGGACTAGCGGGAAATGAGCAGTTCTTC
TRBV5-6	TRBD1	TRBJ1-4	NA	CASSLVGQGKDEKLFF	TGTGCCAGCAGCTTGGTGGGACAGGGCAAAGATGAAAAACTGTTTTTT
TRBV7-6	TRBD2	TRBJ2-5	NA	CASSQPGLAGETQYF	TGTGCCAGCAGTCAACCGGGACTAGCGGGTGAGACCCAGTACTTC
TRBV7-2	NA	TRBJ2-1	NA	CAITEGLSKNEQFF	TGTGCCATCACGGAGGGCCTAAGTAAAAATGAGCAGTTCTTC
TRBV12-5	NA	TRBJ2-7	once	CASGLATGSEQYF	TGTGCTAGTGGTTTGGCGACTGGGTCCGAGCAGTACTTC
TRBV5-4	TRBD2	TRBJ2-1	NA	CASSPGLVDYRNEQFF	TGTGCCAGCAGCCCGGGACTAGTCGATTATCGCAATGAGCAGTTCTTC
TRBV7-3	TRBD2	TRBJ2-7	NA	CASSRFGGGLYEQYF	TGTGCCAGCAGTCGGTTCGGCGGGGGACTCTACGAGCAGTACTTC
TRBV18	NA	TRBJ1-6	NA	CASSPLRQDSSYNSPLHF	TGTGCCAGCTCACCCCTTAGACAGGACAGCTCCTATAATTCACCCCTCCACTTT
TRBV7-3	NA	TRBJ2-7	few	CASSLIGGAEQYF	TGTGCCAGCAGCTTAATAGGTGGGGCCGAGCAGTACTTC
TRBV29-1	NA	TRBJ1-2	NA	CSVEREESNYGYTF	TGCAGCGTGGAGCGAGAGGAGTCGAACTATGGCTACACCTTC
TRBV4-1	TRBD2	TRBJ2-2	NA	CASSQARGELAMNTGELFF	TGCGCCAGCAGCCAAGCCCGAGGGGAACTAGCGATGAACACCGGGGAGCTGTTTTTT
TRBV19	TRBD2	TRBJ2-2	NA	CASSNPGLRARELFF	TGTGCCAGTAGTAATCCGGGACTACGAGCTCGGGAGCTGTTTTTT
TRBV24-1	TRBD1	TRBJ2-1	NA	CATSDGPGQGKNEQFF	TGTGCCACCAGTGATGGGCCGGGACAGGGAAAGAATGAGCAGTTCTTC
TRBV7-3	TRBD1	TRBJ1-1	NA	CASSPQGQSNTEAFF	TGTGCCAGCAGCCCCCAGGGACAGTCTAACACTGAAGCTTTCTTT
TRBV7-3	TRBD1	TRBJ1-2	NA	CASSSLDRAGNYGYTF	TGTGCCAGCAGCTCGTTGGACAGGGCCGGTAACTATGGCTACACCTTC
TRBV12-3/TRBV12-4	NA	TRBJ2-3	NA	CASRALAPDTQYF	TGTGCCAGCAGGGCACTAGCCCCAGATACGCAGTATTTT
TRBV19	TRBD1	TRBJ2-2	few	CASDSTGTGGKGELFF	TGTGCCAGTGACTCGACCGGGACAGGGGGCAAGGGGGAGCTGTTTTTT
TRBV7-9	NA	TRBJ1-1	NA	CASSFSQGNAEAFF	TGTGCCAGCAGCTTTTCCCAGGGCAATGCTGAAGCTTTCTTT
TRBV9	NA	TRBJ2-3	NA	CASSATPTVDTQYF	TGTGCCAGCAGCGCCACCCCTACGGTGGATACGCAGTATTTT
TRBV12-3/TRBV12-4	NA	TRBJ1-1	NA	CASKRVGTEAFF	TGTGCCAGCAAGAGGGTCGGGACTGAAGCTTTCTTT
TRBV5-6	NA	TRBJ2-7	NA	CASSLVNRAYEQYF	TGTGCCAGCAGCTTGGTTAACAGAGCCTACGAGCAGTACTTC
TRBV5-1	TRBD2	TRBJ2-7	NA	CASSLVGGSSYEQYF	TGCGCCAGCAGCTTGGTCGGCGGGAGCTCCTACGAGCAGTACTTC
TRBV6-2/TRBV6-3	TRBD1	TRBJ2-1	once	CASSVTSGTGGNNEQFF	TGTGCCAGCAGTGTTACTTCCGGGACAGGGGGCAACAATGAGCAGTTCTTC
TRBV7-3	TRBD1	TRBJ2-3	NA	CASSQGQGAHTQYF	TGTGCCAGCAGCCAGGGACAGGGGGCGCATACGCAGTATTTT
TRBV7-6	NA	TRBJ2-3	NA	CASSFHRDTPDTQYF	TGTGCCAGCAGCTTCCACAGGGACACTCCAGATACGCAGTATTTT
TRBV6-4	NA	TRBJ2-3	NA	CASSEESTGADTQYF	TGTGCCAGCAGTGAGGAATCGACTGGGGCGGATACGCAGTATTTT
TRBV29-1	TRBD1	TRBJ2-7	few	CSVLIYSGTGLYEQYF	TGCAGCGTTCTGATTTATTCCGGGACAGGGCTCTACGAGCAGTACTTC
TRBV7-9	NA	TRBJ2-1	few	CASSPVSWSEQFF	TGTGCCAGCAGCCCGGTCTCATGGTCTGAGCAGTTCTTC
TRBV5-1	TRBD1	TRBJ1-4	NA	CASGPTGVGEKLFF	TGCGCCAGCGGCCCAACAGGGGTAGGGGAAAAACTGTTTTTT
TRBV3-1/TRBV3-2	NA	TRBJ2-1	NA	CASSQGGGNEQFF	TGTGCCAGCAGCCAAGGGGGAGGTAATGAGCAGTTCTTC
TRBV27	NA	TRBJ2-7	NA	CASRKSGGPYEQYF	TGTGCCAGCAGGAAATCGGGGGGCCCCTACGAGCAGTACTTC
TRBV19	NA	TRBJ2-4	NA	CASSILGGGENIQYF	TGTGCCAGTAGTATCTTGGGGGGAGGTGAAAACATTCAGTACTTC
TRBV19	NA	TRBJ2-1	once	CASSADYFNEQFF	TGTGCCAGTAGCGCAGACTACTTCAATGAGCAGTTCTTC
TRBV2	TRBD1	TRBJ1-6	NA	CASRLDRANSPLHF	TGTGCCAGCAGACTGGACAGGGCAAATTCACCCCTCCACTTT
TRBV7-2	NA	TRBJ2-3	NA	CASSLVLLEVDTQYF	TGTGCCAGCAGCTTAGTACTCCTGGAGGTAGATACGCAGTATTTT